Below, 2 T cell receptor beta chains from the same sample are listed, as sequenced in a study of T cell responses to AZD1222 COVID-19 vaccine. Profiled with immunoSEQ multiplex PCR; TCRdb holds only in-frame clones, not every one. The repertoire holds about 120,000 clones, with more than 80% as singletons. The sample was peripheral blood, taken 28 days after the second dose of the MenACWY control vaccine. The receptors here all came from an adult who received the MenACWY meningococcal vaccine as a control.

This CDR3 is CASSLAGRGNSPLHF. As DNA, the CDR3 is TGCGCCAGCAGCTTGGCCGGCAGGGGAAATTCACCCCTCCACTTT. The chain employs TRBV5-1 and TRBJ1-6; TRBD1 might be the D (6 bases). The ends were cut back, 0 bases at V and 7 bases at J, with 11 bases in the middle. This CDR3 comprises 15 residues. Germline V gene sequence: CDR1 SGHRS, CDR2 YFSETQ. The full variable domain, its missing parts supplied by reference TRBV5-1 and TRBJ1-6, is KAGVTQTPRYLIKTRGQQVTLSCSPISGHRSVSWYQQTPGQGLQFLFEYFSETQRNKGNFPGRFSGRQFSNSRSEMNVSTLELGDSALYLCASSLAGRGNSPLHFGNGTRLTVT.

The chain joins TRBV18 to TRBJ2-7; 8 nucleotides match TRBD1. Trimming cost V 0 bases and J 6 bases; bases outside gene matches: 7. This CDR3 has 15 residues. Per germline, CDR1 KGHSH and CDR2 LQKENI. The CDR3 sequence: CASSPPGTGTSEQYF. CDR3 coding DNA: TGTGCCAGCTCACCACCGGGGACAGGTACATCCGAGCAGTACTTC.